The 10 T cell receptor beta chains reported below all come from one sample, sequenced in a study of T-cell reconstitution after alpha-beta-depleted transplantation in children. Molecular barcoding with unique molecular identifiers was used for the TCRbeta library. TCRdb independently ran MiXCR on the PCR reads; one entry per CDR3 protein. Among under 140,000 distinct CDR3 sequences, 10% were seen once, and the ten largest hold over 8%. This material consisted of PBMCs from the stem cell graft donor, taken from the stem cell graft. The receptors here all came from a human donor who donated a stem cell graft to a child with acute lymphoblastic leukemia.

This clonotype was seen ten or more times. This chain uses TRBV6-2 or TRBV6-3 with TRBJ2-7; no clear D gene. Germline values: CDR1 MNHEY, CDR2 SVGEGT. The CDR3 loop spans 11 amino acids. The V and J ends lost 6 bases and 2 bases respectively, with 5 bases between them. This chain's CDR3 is CASRATYEQYF. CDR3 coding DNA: TGTGCCAGCAGGGCCACCTACGAGCAGTACTTC.

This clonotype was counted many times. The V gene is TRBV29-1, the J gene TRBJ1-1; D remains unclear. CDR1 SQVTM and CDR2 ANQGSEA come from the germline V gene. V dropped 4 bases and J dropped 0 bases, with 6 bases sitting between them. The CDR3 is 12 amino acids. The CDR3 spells CSVGPVNTEAFF. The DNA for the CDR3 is TGCAGCGTTGGGCCAGTGAACACTGAAGCTTTCTTT. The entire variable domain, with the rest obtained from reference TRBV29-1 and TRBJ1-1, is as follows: SAVISQKPSRDICQRGTSLTIQCQVDSQVTMMFWYRQQPGQSLTLIATANQGSEATYESGFVIDKFPISRPNLTFSTLTVSNMSPEDSSIYLCSVGPVNTEAFFGQGTRLTVV.

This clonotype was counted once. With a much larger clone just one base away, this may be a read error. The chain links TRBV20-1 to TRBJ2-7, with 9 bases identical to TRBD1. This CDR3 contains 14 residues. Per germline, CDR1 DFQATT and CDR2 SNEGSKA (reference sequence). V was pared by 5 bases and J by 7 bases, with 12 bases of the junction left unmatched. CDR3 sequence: CSASPRTGGREQYF. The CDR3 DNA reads TGCAGTGCTTCGCCCCGAACAGGGGGCCGGGAGCAGTACTTC.

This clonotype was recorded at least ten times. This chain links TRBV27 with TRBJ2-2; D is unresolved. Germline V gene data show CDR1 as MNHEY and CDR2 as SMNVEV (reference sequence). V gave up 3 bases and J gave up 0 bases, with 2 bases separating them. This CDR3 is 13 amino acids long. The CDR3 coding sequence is TGTGCCAGCAGTTTGTCGAACACCGGGGAGCTGTTTTTT. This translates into CASSLSNTGELFF.

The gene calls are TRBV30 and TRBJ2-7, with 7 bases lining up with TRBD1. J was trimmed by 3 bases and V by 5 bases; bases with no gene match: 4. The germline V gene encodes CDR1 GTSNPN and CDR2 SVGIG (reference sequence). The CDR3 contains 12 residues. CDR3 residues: CAWSTGFYEQYF. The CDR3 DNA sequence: TGTGCCTGGTCGACAGGGTTCTACGAGCAGTACTTC.

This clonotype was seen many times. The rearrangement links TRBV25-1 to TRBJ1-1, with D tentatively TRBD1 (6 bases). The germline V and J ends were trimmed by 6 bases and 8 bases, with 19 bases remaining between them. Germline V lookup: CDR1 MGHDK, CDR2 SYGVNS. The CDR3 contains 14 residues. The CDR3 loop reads CASSPRTGPSEAFF. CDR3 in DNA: TGTGCCAGCAGCCCCAGAACAGGGCCCTCCGAAGCTTTCTTT.

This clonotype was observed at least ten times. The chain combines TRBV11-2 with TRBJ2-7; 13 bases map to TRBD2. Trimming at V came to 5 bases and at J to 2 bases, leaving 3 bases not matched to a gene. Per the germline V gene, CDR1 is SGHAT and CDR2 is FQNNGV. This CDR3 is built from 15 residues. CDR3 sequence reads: CASSAGLAGTYEQYF. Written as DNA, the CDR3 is TGTGCCAGCAGCGCGGGACTAGCGGGAACCTACGAGCAGTACTTC.

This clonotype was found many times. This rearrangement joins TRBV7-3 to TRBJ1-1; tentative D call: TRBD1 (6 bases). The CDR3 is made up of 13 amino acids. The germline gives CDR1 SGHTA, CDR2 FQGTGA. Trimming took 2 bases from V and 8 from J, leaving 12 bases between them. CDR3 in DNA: TGTGCCAGCAGCTTACATGGGGGGCGGGAAGCTTTCTTT. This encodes CASSLHGGREAFF.

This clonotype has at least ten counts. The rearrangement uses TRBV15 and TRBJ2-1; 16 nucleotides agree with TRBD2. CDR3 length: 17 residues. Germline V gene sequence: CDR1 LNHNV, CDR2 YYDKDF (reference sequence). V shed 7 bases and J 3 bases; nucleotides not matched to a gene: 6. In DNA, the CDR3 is TGTGCCACCAACCCGGGACTAGCGGGAGGGGGCTACAATGAGCAGTTCTTC. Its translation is CATNPGLAGGGYNEQFF.

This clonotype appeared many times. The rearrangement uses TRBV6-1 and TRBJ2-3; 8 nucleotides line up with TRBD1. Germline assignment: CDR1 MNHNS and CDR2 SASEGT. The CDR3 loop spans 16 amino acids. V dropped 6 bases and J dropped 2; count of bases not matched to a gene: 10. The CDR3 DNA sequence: TGTGCCAGCAGCCCCTCGGGACAGGTAGACACAGATACGCAGTATTTT. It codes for CASSPSGQVDTDTQYF.